The present entry profiles one T cell receptor (beta chain) with its context. Its cognate antigen is unknown. Primers included in the PCR were 60 Vbeta and 13 Jbeta primers. Libraries were prepared by immunoSEQ multiplex PCR; TCRdb keeps only in-frame clonotypes and omits some of them. The data hold some 130,000 clones, with around 77% observed a single time. The source of the sample is a study of cytomegalovirus exposure and HLA in healthy donors. Study-wide results and caveats: When a later analysis compared HLA-associated TCR beta chains with equally common others, the HLA-associated chains turned out to be more clonally expanded and to have lower generation probabilities. Researchers reported from a later analysis that most CMV-associated TCR beta chains appeared HLA-restricted.

The CDR3 is made up of 21 amino acids. V was clipped by 4 bases and J by 2 bases; unmatched bases: 25. From germline, CDR1 is LNHNV and CDR2 YYDKDF (reference sequence). Sequences were obtained from PBMCs. The genes are TRBV15 and TRBJ2-5; TRBD1 matches 7 bases. The clonotype was recovered from a man aged 50 to 60 in good health and CMV-seronegative. In nucleotides, the CDR3 is TGTGCCACCAGCAAACTAGGGGGCGAGGGCTGGAGAAGGGATAGTCAAGAGACCCAGTACTTC. This translates into CATSKLGGEGWRRDSQETQYF. Full variable domain (outside the CDR3, taken from reference TRBV15 and TRBJ2-5): DAMVIQNPRYQVTQFGKPVTLSCSQTLNHNVMYWYQQKSSQAPKLLFHYYDKDFNNEADTPDNFQSRRPNTSFCFLDIRSPGLGDTAMYLCATSKLGGEGWRRDSQETQYFGPGTRLLVL.